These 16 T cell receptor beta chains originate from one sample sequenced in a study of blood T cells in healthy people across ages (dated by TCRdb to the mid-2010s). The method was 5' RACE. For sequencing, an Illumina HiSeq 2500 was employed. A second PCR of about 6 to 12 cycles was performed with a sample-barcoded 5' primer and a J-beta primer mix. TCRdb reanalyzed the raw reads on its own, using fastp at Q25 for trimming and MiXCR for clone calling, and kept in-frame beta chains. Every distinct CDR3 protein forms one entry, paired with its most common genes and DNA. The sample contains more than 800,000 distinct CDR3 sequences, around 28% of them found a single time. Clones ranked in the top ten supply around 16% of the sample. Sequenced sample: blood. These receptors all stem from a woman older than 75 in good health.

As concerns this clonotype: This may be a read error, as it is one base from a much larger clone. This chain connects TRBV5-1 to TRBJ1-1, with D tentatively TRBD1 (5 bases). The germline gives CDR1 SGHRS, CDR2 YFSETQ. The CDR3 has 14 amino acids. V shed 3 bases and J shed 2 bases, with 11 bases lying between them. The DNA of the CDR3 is TGCGCCAGCAGCTGGGGGGGTATAAACACTGAAGCTTTCTTT. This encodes CASSWGGINTEAFF.

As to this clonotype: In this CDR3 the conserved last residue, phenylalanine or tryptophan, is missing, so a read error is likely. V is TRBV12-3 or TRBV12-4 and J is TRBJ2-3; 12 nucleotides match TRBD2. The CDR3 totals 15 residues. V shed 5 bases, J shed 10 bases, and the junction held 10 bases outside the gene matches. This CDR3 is CASSTTSGGFDAQYS. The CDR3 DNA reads TGTGCCAGCAGTACGACTAGCGGGGGCTTCGATGCGCAGTATTCT.

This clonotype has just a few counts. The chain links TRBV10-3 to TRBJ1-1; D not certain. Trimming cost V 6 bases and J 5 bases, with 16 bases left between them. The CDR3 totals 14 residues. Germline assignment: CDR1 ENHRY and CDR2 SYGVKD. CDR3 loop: CAISLSGRGTEAFF. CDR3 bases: TGTGCCATCAGCCTCAGCGGGCGAGGGACTGAAGCTTTCTTT.

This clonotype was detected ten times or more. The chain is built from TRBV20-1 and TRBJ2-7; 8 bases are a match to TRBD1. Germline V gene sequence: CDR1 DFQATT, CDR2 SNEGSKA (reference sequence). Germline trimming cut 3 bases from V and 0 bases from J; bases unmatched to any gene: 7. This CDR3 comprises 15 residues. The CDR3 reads CSASLRTGTSYEQYF. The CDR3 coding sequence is TGCAGTGCTAGTCTTAGGACAGGGACCTCCTACGAGCAGTACTTC.

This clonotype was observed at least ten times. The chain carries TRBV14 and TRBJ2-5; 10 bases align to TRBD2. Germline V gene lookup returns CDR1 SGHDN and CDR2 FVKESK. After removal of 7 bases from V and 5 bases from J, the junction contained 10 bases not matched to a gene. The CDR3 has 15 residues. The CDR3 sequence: CASTVLAGFWETQYF. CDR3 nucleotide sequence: TGTGCCAGCACGGTACTAGCGGGATTTTGGGAGACCCAGTACTTC.

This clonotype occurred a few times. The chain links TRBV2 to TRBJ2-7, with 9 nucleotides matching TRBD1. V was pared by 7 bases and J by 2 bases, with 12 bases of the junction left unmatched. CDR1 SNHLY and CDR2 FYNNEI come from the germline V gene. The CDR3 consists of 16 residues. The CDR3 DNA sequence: TGTGCCAGCATACGACCGGACAGGGGCGATACCTACGAGCAGTACTTC. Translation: CASIRPDRGDTYEQYF.

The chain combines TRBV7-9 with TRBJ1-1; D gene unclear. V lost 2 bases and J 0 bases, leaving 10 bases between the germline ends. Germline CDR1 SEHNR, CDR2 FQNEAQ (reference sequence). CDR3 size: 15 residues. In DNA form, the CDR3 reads TGTGCCAGCAGCTTAAGGGCGAACCTGAACACTGAAGCTTTCTTT. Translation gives CASSLRANLNTEAFF.

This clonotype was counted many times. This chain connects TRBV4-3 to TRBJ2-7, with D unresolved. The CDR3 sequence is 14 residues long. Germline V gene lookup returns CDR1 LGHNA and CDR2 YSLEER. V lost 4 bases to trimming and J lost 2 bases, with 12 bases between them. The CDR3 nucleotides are TGCGCCAGCAGCCCGCTTTCCAGGCCCTACGAGCAGTACTTC. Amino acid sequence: CASSPLSRPYEQYF.

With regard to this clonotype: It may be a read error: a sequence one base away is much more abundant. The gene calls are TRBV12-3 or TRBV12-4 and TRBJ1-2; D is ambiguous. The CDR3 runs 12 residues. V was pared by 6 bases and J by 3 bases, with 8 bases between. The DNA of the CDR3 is TGTGCCAGCAGCGACGGGGACTATGGCTACACCTTC. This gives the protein CASSDGDYGYTF.

The CDR3 region has the DNA TGTGCCAGCAGCTCCCAGCAGGGGGGTAGGGATGAGCAGTTCTTC. Residues: CASSSQQGGRDEQFF. The V and J genes are TRBV7-2 and TRBJ2-1, with D perhaps matching TRBD1 (7 bases). The CDR3 runs 15 residues. Between the trimmed V and J ends, which lost 4 bases and 8 bases, there was a span of 18 bases. Germline CDR1 reads SGHTA; CDR2 reads FQGNSA.

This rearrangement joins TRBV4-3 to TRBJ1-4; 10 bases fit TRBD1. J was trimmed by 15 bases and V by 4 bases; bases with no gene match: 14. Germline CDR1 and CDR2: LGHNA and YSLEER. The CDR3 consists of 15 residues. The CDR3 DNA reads TGCGCCAGCAGCCGAGAAAGGGACAGGGGCACTAGCTTGTTTTTT. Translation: CASSRERDRGTSLFF.

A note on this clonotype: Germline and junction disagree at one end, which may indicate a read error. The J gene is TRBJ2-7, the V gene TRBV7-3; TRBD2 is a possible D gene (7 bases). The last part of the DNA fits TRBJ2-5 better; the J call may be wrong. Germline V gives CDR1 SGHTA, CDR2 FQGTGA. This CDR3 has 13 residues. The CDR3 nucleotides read TGTTCCAGCAGCTTCGGGGGGCTGGAGACCCAGTACTTC. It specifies CSSSFGGLETQYF.

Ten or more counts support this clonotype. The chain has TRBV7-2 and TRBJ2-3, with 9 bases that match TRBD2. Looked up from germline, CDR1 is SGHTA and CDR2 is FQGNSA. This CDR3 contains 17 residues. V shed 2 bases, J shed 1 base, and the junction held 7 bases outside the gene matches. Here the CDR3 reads CASSLPRGGGGTDTQYF. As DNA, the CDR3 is TGTGCCAGCAGCTTACCCCGGGGCGGGGGGGGCACAGATACGCAGTATTTT.

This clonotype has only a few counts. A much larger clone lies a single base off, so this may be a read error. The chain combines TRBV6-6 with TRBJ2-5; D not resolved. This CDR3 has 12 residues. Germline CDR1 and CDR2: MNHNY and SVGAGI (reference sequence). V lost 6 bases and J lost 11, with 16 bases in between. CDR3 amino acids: CASSPMGNEQYF. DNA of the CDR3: TGTGCCAGCAGCCCCATGGGAAATGAGCAGTACTTC.

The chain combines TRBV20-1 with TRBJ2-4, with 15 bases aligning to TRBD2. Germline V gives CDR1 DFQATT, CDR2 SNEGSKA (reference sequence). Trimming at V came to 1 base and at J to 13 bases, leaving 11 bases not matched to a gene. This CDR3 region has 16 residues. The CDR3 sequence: CSARAGMGTSGGFQYF. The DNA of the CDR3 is TGCAGTGCTAGAGCCGGAATGGGGACTAGCGGGGGGTTCCAGTACTTC.

DNA for the CDR3: TGTGCCAGCAGTGAAGTAATCGGGGCTAGCGGGGGCCGGAGCTCCTACAATGAGCAGTACTTC. It encodes CASSEVIGASGGRSSYNEQYF. This chain links TRBV6-1 with TRBJ2-7, with 10 bases fitting TRBD2. This CDR3 region has 21 residues. Germline CDR1 is MNHNS and CDR2 is SASEGT. The V gene end was trimmed by 1 base and the J gene end by 7 bases; junction bases not matched to a gene: 25.